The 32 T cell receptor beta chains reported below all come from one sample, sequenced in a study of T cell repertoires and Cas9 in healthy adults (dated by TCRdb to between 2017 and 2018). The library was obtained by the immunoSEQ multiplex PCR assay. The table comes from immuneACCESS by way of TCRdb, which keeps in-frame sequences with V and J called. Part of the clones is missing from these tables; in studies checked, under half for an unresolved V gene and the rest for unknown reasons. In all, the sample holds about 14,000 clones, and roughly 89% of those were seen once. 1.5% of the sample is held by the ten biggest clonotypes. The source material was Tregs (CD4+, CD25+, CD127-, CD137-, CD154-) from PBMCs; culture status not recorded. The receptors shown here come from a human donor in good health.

CDR3 bases: TGTGCCAGCAGCTTGGGCCCGAGCTATAATTCACCCCTCCACTTT. It is translated as CASSLGPSYNSPLHF. This chain connects TRBV5-6 to TRBJ1-6; the D is unclear. With 0 bases removed from V and 3 bases from J, the gap between germline ends came to 7 bases. CDR3 size: 15 residues. Germline loops: CDR1 SGHDT, CDR2 YYEEEE.

In DNA form, the CDR3 reads TGTGCCAGCTCACCGTCTAGCGGGGGCCAAGAGACCCAGTACTTC. It yields the protein CASSPSSGGQETQYF. The chain employs TRBV18 and TRBJ2-5; TRBD2 agrees at 10 bases. The V gene end was trimmed by 3 bases and the J gene end by 1 base; junction bases not matched to a gene: 2. This CDR3 is 15 amino acids long. Germline CDR1 KGHSH, CDR2 LQKENI.

In nucleotides, the CDR3 is TGTGCCAGCAGCTACCCCAGCTCCTACGAGCAGTACTTC. Its translation is CASSYPSSYEQYF. The V gene is TRBV7-8, the J gene TRBJ2-7; no clear D gene. Looked up from germline, CDR1 is SGHVS and CDR2 is FQNEAQ. With 4 bases removed from V and 0 bases from J, the gap between germline ends came to 7 bases. The CDR3 has 13 amino acids.

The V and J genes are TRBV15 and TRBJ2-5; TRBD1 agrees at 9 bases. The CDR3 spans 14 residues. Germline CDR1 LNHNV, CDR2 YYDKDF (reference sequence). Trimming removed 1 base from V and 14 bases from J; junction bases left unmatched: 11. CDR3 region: CATSRGNRDRAFYF. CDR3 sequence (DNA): TGTGCCACCAGCAGAGGGAACCGGGACAGGGCTTTTTACTTC.

CDR3 nucleotides: TGTGCCAGCAGTGAAAGGGGATGGGGCACAGATACGCAGTATTTT. Amino acid sequence: CASSERGWGTDTQYF. The V gene is TRBV25-1, the J gene TRBJ2-3, with D possibly matching TRBD1 (5 bases). Trimming pared 2 bases from V and 1 base from J, leaving 10 bases between. The CDR3 has 15 residues. In germline, CDR1 is MGHDK, CDR2 SYGVNS.

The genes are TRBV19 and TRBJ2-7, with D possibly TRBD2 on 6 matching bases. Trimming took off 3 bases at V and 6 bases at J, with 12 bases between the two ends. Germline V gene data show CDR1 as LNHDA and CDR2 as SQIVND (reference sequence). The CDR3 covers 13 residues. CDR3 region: CASSILPGGEQYF. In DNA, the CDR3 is TGTGCCAGTAGTATCCTCCCCGGGGGCGAGCAGTACTTC.

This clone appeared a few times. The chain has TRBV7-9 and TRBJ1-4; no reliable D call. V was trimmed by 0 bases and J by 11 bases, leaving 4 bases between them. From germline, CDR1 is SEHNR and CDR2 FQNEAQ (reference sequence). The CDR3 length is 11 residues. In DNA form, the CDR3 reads TGTGCCAGCAGCTTAGCGCAGAAACTGTTTTTT. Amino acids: CASSLAQKLFF.

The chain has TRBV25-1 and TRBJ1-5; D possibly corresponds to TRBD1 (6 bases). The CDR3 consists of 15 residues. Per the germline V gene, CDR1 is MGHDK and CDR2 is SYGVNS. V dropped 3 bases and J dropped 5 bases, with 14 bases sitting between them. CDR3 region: CASSDWGQGDQPQHF. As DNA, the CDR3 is TGTGCCAGCAGTGATTGGGGGCAAGGTGATCAGCCCCAGCATTTT.

In nucleotides, the CDR3 is TGTGCCAGCAGCTTAGCGCGGGGACTAGCGGGGCGGAGCACAGATACGCAGTATTTT. Translated, it gives CASSLARGLAGRSTDTQYF. The chain employs TRBV7-9 and TRBJ2-3; 13 nucleotides agree with TRBD2. Looked up from germline, CDR1 is SEHNR and CDR2 is FQNEAQ (reference sequence). With 0 bases clipped from V and 0 bases from J, the junction kept 6 bases outside the gene matches. CDR3 length: 19 amino acids. Based on the CDR3 plus reference TRBV7-9 and TRBJ2-3, the full variable domain is DTGVSQNPRHKITKRGQNVTFRCDPISEHNRLYWYRQTLGQGPEFLTYFQNEAQLEKSRLLSDRFSAERPKGSFSTLEIQRTEQGDSAMYLCASSLARGLAGRSTDTQYFGPGTRLTVL.

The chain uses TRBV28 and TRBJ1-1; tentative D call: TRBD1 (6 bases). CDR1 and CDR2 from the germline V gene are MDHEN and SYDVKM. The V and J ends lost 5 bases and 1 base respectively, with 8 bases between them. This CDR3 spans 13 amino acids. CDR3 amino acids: CASSQGWNTEAFF. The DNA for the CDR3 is TGTGCCAGCAGTCAGGGGTGGAACACTGAAGCTTTCTTT.

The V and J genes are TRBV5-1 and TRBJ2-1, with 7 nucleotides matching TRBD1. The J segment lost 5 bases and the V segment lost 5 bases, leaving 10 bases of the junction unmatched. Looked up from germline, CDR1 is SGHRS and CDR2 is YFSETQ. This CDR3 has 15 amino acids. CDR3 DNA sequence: TGCGCCAGCAGTTCCACGGGACAGACGCACAATGAGCAGTTCTTC. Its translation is CASSSTGQTHNEQFF. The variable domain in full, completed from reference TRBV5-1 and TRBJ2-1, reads KAGVTQTPRYLIKTRGQQVTLSCSPISGHRSVSWYQQTPGQGLQFLFEYFSETQRNKGNFPGRFSGRQFSNSRSEMNVSTLELGDSALYLCASSSTGQTHNEQFFGPGTRLTVL.

CDR3 sequence: CASSFGTSFNEQFF. CDR3 nucleotide sequence: TGTGCCAGCAGCTTCGGGACTAGTTTCAATGAGCAGTTCTTC. The chain combines TRBV11-3 with TRBJ2-1; TRBD2 matches at 8 bases. This CDR3 is built from 14 residues. J was trimmed by 6 bases and V by 3 bases; bases with no gene match: 4. Looked up from germline, CDR1 is SGHNT and CDR2 is YENEEA.

The CDR3 loop reads CASSPGGAWTEAFF. CDR3 DNA: TGTGCCAGCAGCCCCGGGGGGGCGTGGACTGAAGCTTTCTTT. The chain employs TRBV7-9 and TRBJ1-1, with TRBD1 as a possible D gene (6 bases). V dropped 5 bases and J dropped 5 bases, with 15 bases sitting between them. CDR3 length equals 14 residues. Germline assignment: CDR1 SEHNR and CDR2 FQNEAQ (reference sequence).

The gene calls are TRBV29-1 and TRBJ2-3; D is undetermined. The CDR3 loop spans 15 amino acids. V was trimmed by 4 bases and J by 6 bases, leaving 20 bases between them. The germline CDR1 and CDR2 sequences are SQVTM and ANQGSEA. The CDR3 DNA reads TGCAGCGTTGGTAGGGCGAGCTCAGGAGCCGATACGCAGTATTTT. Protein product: CSVGRASSGADTQYF.

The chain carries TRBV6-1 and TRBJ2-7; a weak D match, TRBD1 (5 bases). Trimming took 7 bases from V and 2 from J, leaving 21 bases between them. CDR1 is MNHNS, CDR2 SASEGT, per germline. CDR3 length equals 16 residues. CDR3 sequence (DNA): TGTGCCAGCACTAAAGCCCCAACTCAGGGTCCCTACGAGCAGTACTTC. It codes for CASTKAPTQGPYEQYF.

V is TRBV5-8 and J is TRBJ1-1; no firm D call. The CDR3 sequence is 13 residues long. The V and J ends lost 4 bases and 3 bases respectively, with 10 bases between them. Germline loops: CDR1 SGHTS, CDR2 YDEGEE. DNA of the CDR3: TGTGCCAGCAGCCCACTACCGGACACTGAAGCTTTCTTT. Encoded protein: CASSPLPDTEAFF.

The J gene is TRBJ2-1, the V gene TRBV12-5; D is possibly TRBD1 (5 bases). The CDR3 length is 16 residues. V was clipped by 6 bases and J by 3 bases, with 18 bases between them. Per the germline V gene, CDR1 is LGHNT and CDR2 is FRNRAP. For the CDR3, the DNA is TGTGCTAGTGGGGGCCGAAAAACAGGCAACTACAATGAGCAGTTCTTC. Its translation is CASGGRKTGNYNEQFF. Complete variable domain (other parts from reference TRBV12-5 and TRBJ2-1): DARVTQTPRHKVTEMGQEVTMRCQPILGHNTVFWYRQTMMQGLELLAYFRNRAPLDDSGMPKDRFSAEMPDATLATLKIQPSEPRDSAVYFCASGGRKTGNYNEQFFGPGTRLTVL.

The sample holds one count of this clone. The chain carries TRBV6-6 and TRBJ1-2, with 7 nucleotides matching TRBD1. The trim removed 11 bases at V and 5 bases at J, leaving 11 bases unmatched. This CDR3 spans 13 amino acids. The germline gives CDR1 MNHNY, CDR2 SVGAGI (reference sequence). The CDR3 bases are TGTGCCGGATACCGACAGGGCGAATATGGCTACACCTTC. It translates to CAGYRQGEYGYTF.

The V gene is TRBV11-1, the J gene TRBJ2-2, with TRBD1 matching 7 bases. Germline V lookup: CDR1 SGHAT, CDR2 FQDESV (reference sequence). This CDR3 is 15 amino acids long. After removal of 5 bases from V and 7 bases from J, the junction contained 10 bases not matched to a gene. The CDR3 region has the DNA TGTGCCAGCAGCCAGATGGAGACAGGGCGCGGGGAGCTGTTTTTT. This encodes CASSQMETGRGELFF.

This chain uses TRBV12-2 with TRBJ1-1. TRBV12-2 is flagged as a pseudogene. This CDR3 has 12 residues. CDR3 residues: CASRPRWRLAFF. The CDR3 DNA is TGTGCAAGTCGCCCCAGATGGCGACTGGCTTTCTTT.

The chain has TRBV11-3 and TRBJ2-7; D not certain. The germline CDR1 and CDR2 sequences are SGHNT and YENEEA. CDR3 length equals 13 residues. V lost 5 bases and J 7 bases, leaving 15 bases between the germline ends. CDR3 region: CASSPNTLWEQYV. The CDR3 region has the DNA TGTGCCAGCAGCCCAAACACACTATGGGAGCAGTACGTC.

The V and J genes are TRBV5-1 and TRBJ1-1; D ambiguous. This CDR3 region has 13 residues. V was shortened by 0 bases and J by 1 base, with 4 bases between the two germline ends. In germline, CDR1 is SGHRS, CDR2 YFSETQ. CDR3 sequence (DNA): TGCGCCAGCAGCTTGGGGGGGAACACTGAAGCTTTCTTT. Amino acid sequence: CASSLGGNTEAFF.

CDR3 DNA sequence: TGTGCCAGCTCACCCCTTAAGACAGGGCACAACATGAACACTGAAGCTTTCTTT. This codes for CASSPLKTGHNMNTEAFF. The chain uses TRBV18 and TRBJ1-1; 7 positions agree with TRBD1. Trimming at V came to 3 bases and at J to 0 bases, leaving 13 bases not matched to a gene. From germline, CDR1 is KGHSH and CDR2 LQKENI. CDR3 length: 18 residues.

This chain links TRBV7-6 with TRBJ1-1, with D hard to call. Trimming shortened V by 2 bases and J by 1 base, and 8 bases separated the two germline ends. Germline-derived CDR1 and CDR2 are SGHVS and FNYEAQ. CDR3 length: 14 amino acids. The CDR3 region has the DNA TGTGCCAGCAGCTTATATCCAGGGAACACTGAAGCTTTCTTT. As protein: CASSLYPGNTEAFF.

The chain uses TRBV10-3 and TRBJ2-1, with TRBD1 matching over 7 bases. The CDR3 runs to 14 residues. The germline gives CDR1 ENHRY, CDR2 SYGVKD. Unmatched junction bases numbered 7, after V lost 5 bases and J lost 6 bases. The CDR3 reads CAISRQGDPNEQFF. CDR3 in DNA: TGTGCCATCAGTCGTCAGGGGGACCCCAATGAGCAGTTCTTC.

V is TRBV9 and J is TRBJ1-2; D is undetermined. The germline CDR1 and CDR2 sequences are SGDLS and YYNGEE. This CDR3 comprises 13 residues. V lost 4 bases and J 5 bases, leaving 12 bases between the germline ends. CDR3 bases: TGTGCCAGCAGCCTTGCTCCGGGTTATGGCTACACCTTC. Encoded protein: CASSLAPGYGYTF.

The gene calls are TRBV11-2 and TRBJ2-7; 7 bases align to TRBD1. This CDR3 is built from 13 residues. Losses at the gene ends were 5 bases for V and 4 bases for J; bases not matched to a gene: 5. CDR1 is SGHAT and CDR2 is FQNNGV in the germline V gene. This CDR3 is CASSQRGPYEQYV. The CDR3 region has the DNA TGTGCCAGCAGCCAAAGGGGGCCTTACGAGCAGTACGTC.

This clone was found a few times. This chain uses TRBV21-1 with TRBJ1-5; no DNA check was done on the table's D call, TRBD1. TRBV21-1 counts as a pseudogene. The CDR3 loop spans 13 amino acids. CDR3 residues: CASYKNINQPQHF. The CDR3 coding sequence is TGTGCCAGCTACAAAAATATCAATCAGCCCCAGCATTTT.

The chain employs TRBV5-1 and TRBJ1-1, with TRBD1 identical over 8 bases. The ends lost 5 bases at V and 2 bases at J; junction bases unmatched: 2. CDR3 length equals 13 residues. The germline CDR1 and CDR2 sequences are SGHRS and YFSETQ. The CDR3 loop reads CASRDRVNTEAFF. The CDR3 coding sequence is TGCGCCAGCAGGGACAGGGTAAACACTGAAGCTTTCTTT. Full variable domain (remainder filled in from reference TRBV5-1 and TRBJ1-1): KAGVTQTPRYLIKTRGQQVTLSCSPISGHRSVSWYQQTPGQGLQFLFEYFSETQRNKGNFPGRFSGRQFSNSRSEMNVSTLELGDSALYLCASRDRVNTEAFFGQGTRLTVV.

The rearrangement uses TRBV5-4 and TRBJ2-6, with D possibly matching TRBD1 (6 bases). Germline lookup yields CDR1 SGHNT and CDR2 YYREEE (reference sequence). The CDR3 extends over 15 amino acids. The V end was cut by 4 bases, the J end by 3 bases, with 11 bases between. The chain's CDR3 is CASSIQGSGANVLTF. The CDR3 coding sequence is TGTGCCAGCAGCATACAGGGTAGTGGGGCCAACGTCCTGACTTTC.

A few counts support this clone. Here the CDR3 reads CASSLLLGTEAFF. As DNA, the CDR3 is TGTGCCAGCAGCTTATTGTTGGGCACTGAAGCTTTCTTT. This sequence joins TRBV7-9 and TRBJ1-1; D call uncertain. CDR1 SEHNR and CDR2 FQNEAQ come from the germline V gene (reference sequence). V was cut by 2 bases and J by 4 bases, with 8 bases left in between. This CDR3 has 13 residues.

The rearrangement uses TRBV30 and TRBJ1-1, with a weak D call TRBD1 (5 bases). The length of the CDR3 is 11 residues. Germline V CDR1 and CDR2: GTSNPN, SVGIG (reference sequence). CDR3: CAVGRDTEAFF. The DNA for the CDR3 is TGTGCAGTGGGGCGTGACACTGAAGCTTTCTTT. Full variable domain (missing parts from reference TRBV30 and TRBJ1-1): SQTIHQWPATLVQPVGSPLSLECTVEGTSNPNLYWYRQAAGRGLQLLFYSVGIGQISSEVPQNLSASRPQDRQFILSSKKLLLSDSGFYLCAVGRDTEAFFGQGTRLTVV.